What follows are 7 T cell receptor beta chains derived from one specimen sequenced in a study of CD8 T cells in ankylosing spondylitis. Study-wide results and limits: Among TCR beta sequences, a motif of several highly homologous variants appeared characteristic of ankylosing spondylitis blood.

A single record per CDR3 protein comes from TCRdb applying MiXCR to the 5' RACE reads. The data contain 350,000 or so distinct CDR3 sequences, approximately 8% of them singletons. These receptors' targets are unknown. Sequencing used blood, either unsorted or a sorted T cell fraction (not recorded which). The receptors derive from a male donor with ankylosing spondylitis.

DNA for the CDR3: TGTGCCAGCAGCCCCCAGGGGATAGGAGATACGCAGTATTTT. Protein sequence: CASSPQGIGDTQYF. V usage is TRBV12-3 or TRBV12-4 and J usage is TRBJ2-3; maybe TRBD1 (6 bases). Trimming stripped 6 bases from V and 5 bases from J, with 15 bases between. CDR3 size: 14 residues.

This clonotype appeared a few times. The rearrangement uses TRBV20-1 and TRBJ1-5, with 9 bases that match TRBD1. Trimming cost V 7 bases and J 0 bases; bases outside gene matches: 7. Germline assignment: CDR1 DFQATT and CDR2 SNEGSKA (reference sequence). This CDR3 is built from 15 residues. The CDR3 sequence: CSGERTGDSNQPQHF. The CDR3 nucleotides read TGCAGTGGGGAGAGGACAGGGGATAGCAATCAGCCCCAGCATTTT.

This clonotype has a count of ten or more. The chain recombines TRBV5-1 with TRBJ2-3; D ambiguous. There are 15 residues in the CDR3. Germline CDR1 reads SGHRS; CDR2 reads YFSETQ. Trimming left V 4 bases short and J 5 bases short, with 17 bases between. The CDR3 spells CASSAVWLEEDTQYF. The CDR3 DNA reads as TGCGCCAGCAGCGCAGTCTGGCTAGAGGAAGATACGCAGTATTTT.

The rearrangement links TRBV7-2 to TRBJ2-7, with 11 bases aligning to TRBD1. CDR1 and CDR2 (germline): SGHTA, FQGNSA. V lost 5 bases to trimming and J lost 6 bases; unmatched junction nucleotides: 9. This CDR3 comprises 15 residues. CDR3 coding DNA: TGTGCCAGCAGCCACGGGGACAGGGGGTTCCGCGAGCAGTACTTC. Encoded protein: CASSHGDRGFREQYF.

This clonotype has a handful of counts. The V call is TRBV20-1, the J call TRBJ2-3; D possibly corresponds to TRBD1 (5 bases). The CDR3 covers 14 residues. V shed 5 bases and J shed 0 bases, with 12 bases lying between them. CDR1 and CDR2 (germline): DFQATT, SNEGSKA (reference sequence). The DNA for the CDR3 is TGCAGTGCTGTTGACAGTTCTAGCACAGATACGCAGTATTTT. Translation: CSAVDSSSTDTQYF.

This clonotype has ten or more counts. V and J are TRBV20-1 and TRBJ2-7; no definite D call. CDR3 length equals 13 residues. V was shortened by 3 bases and J by 3 bases, with 12 bases between the two germline ends. The germline CDR1 and CDR2 sequences are DFQATT and SNEGSKA (reference sequence). The chain's CDR3 is CSASADARYEQYF. Written as DNA, the CDR3 is TGCAGTGCTAGTGCGGATGCACGCTACGAGCAGTACTTC.

This clonotype was found many times. The rearrangement links TRBV5-1 to TRBJ2-1; 9 nucleotides agree with TRBD1. V lost 4 bases, J lost 5 bases, and 4 bases stayed unmatched. This CDR3 has 14 amino acids. The V gene's germline CDR1 is SGHRS and CDR2 YFSETQ. CDR3 bases: TGCGCCAGCAGCCTGGGGACAGGGAACAATGAGCAGTTCTTC. It translates to CASSLGTGNNEQFF.